One and the same sample provided the 29 T cell receptor beta chains below, sequenced in a study of shared clonotypes between healthy human individuals. Terminally differentiated effector memory CD45RA+ cells were excluded from the naive CD8 cells, which were CD45RO-negative and positively selected for CCR7. Profiling relied on immunoSEQ multiplex PCR, and the TCRdb table lists in-frame clones only, not all of them. The sample gives roughly 550,000 clones, 95% of which show up once; 0.085% to 0.11% is in the top ten. Sequencing was done on a sample of naive CD8+ T cells sorted from blood. The receptors originated from a young woman in good health.

The chain uses TRBV2 and TRBJ2-7; 7 bases are a match to TRBD2. Trimming took 7 bases from V and 0 from J; bases not matched to a gene: 12. CDR1 and CDR2 (germline): SNHLY, FYNNEI. The CDR3 sequence is 16 residues long. CDR3 protein: CASILGEGLSSYEQYF. The CDR3 DNA reads as TGTGCCAGCATCCTAGGGGAGGGCTTAAGCTCCTACGAGCAGTACTTC. Full variable domain (remainder filled in from reference TRBV2 and TRBJ2-7): EPEVTQTPSHQVTQMGQEVILRCVPISNHLYFYWYRQILGQKVEFLVSFYNNEISEKSEIFDDQFSVERPDGSNFTLKIRSTKLEDSAMYFCASILGEGLSSYEQYFGPGTRLTVT.

This sequence joins TRBV28 and TRBJ2-3; D uncertain. The CDR3 runs 16 residues. With 3 bases removed from V and 0 bases from J, the gap between germline ends came to 13 bases. In germline, CDR1 is MDHEN, CDR2 SYDVKM. This CDR3 reads CASSLVAPASTDTQYF. The CDR3 DNA reads TGTGCCAGCAGTTTGGTGGCTCCAGCTAGCACAGATACGCAGTATTTT.

V is TRBV27 and J is TRBJ2-5, with TRBD1 matching 9 bases. CDR3 length: 14 amino acids. V shed 5 bases and J 5 bases; nucleotides not matched to a gene: 6. Looked up from germline, CDR1 is MNHEY and CDR2 is SMNVEV (reference sequence). CDR3: CASSPGQGTETQYF. CDR3 nucleotide sequence: TGTGCCAGCAGTCCGGGACAGGGTACGGAGACCCAGTACTTC.

The chain employs TRBV5-4 and TRBJ2-1; TRBD1 matches at 7 bases. Germline trimming cut 7 bases from V and 8 bases from J; bases unmatched to any gene: 12. The CDR3 extends over 14 amino acids. Per germline, CDR1 SGHNT and CDR2 YYREEE (reference sequence). The CDR3 here is CASRGQGVLDEQFF. The CDR3, as DNA: TGTGCCAGCCGAGGGCAGGGGGTTCTCGATGAGCAGTTCTTC.

The V and J genes are TRBV7-8 and TRBJ1-2, with 8 positions matching TRBD1. The length of the CDR3 is 15 residues. V dropped 6 bases and J dropped 4; count of bases not matched to a gene: 10. Per germline, CDR1 SGHVS and CDR2 FQNEAQ. Here the CDR3 reads CASRESRTGLYGYTF. In DNA, the CDR3 is TGTGCCAGCAGGGAATCCAGGACAGGGCTCTATGGCTACACCTTC.

The chain links TRBV28 to TRBJ1-2, with 9 nucleotides matching TRBD1. V dropped 6 bases and J dropped 1; count of bases not matched to a gene: 9. Germline values: CDR1 MDHEN, CDR2 SYDVKM. This CDR3 contains 16 residues. This CDR3 reads CASSPSGTGYNYGYTF. The DNA for the CDR3 is TGTGCCAGCAGCCCCTCCGGGACAGGGTATAACTATGGCTACACCTTC.

The chain employs TRBV6-5 and TRBJ1-2; TRBD1 matches 11 bases. CDR3 length equals 15 residues. In germline, CDR1 is MNHEY, CDR2 SVGAGI. Unmatched junction bases numbered 5, after V lost 4 bases and J lost 4 bases. The CDR3 loop reads CASSFGQGAIYGYTF. Written as DNA, the CDR3 is TGTGCCAGCAGTTTTGGACAGGGGGCAATCTATGGCTACACCTTC.

The chain is built from TRBV5-6 and TRBJ2-7, with 7 bases that match TRBD1. This CDR3 contains 15 residues. Germline assignment: CDR1 SGHDT and CDR2 YYEEEE. Trimming took 1 base from V and 10 from J; bases not matched to a gene: 14. The CDR3 bases are TGTGCCAGCAGCTTGAAAGGGGGCCCTATCGGTCTCCAGTACTTC. This codes for CASSLKGGPIGLQYF.

The chain joins TRBV27 to TRBJ2-1; 7 bases line up with TRBD2. Per the germline V gene, CDR1 is MNHEY and CDR2 is SMNVEV (reference sequence). Germline trimming cut 6 bases from V and 9 bases from J; bases unmatched to any gene: 8. The CDR3 loop spans 13 amino acids. DNA for the CDR3: TGTGCCAGCAGGGTCTTACCTAGCGGTGAGCAGTTCTTC. It translates to CASRVLPSGEQFF.

The rearrangement uses TRBV6-6 and TRBJ2-7; D unclear. This CDR3 spans 13 amino acids. V was trimmed by 5 bases and J by 4 bases, leaving 12 bases between them. Germline CDR1 and CDR2: MNHNY and SVGAGI (reference sequence). CDR3 nucleotides: TGTGCCAGCAGTATAAGAGATTTTTACGAGCAGTACTTC. Amino acids: CASSIRDFYEQYF.

The chain joins TRBV27 to TRBJ2-1, with 8 bases fitting TRBD1. Germline V CDR1 and CDR2: MNHEY, SMNVEV (reference sequence). The trim removed 6 bases at V and 9 bases at J, leaving 7 bases unmatched. CDR3 length equals 13 residues. CDR3 protein: CASSDRGFGEQFF. The CDR3, as DNA: TGTGCCAGCAGCGACAGGGGTTTCGGTGAGCAGTTCTTC.

This clone appeared a single time. The J gene is TRBJ2-4, the V gene TRBV19, with D unclear. The CDR3 spans 14 residues. Germline V gene sequence: CDR1 LNHDA, CDR2 SQIVND (reference sequence). V was trimmed by 7 bases and J by 0 bases, leaving 10 bases between them. Here the CDR3 reads CASTGTVAKNIQYF. The CDR3 bases are TGTGCCAGTACTGGTACAGTAGCCAAAAACATTCAGTACTTC.

The chain has TRBV4-1 and TRBJ1-5, with D tentatively TRBD1 (5 bases). Germline lookup yields CDR1 MGHRA and CDR2 YSYEKL. V lost 0 bases and J lost 0, with 6 bases in between. The CDR3 sequence is 15 residues long. The CDR3 sequence: CASSQDRDSNQPQHF. Written as DNA, the CDR3 is TGCGCCAGCAGCCAAGACAGGGATAGCAATCAGCCCCAGCATTTT.

The chain is built from TRBV28 and TRBJ2-5; D uncertain. The CDR3 runs 16 residues. CDR1 is MDHEN and CDR2 is SYDVKM in the germline V gene. The V gene lost 1 base and the J gene lost 5 bases, with 17 bases spanning the gap. The CDR3 spells CASSLSTDLSVETQYF. The CDR3 nucleotides read TGTGCCAGCAGTTTATCTACCGACCTATCCGTTGAGACCCAGTACTTC.

This clone was picked up one time. The rearrangement uses TRBV15 and TRBJ1-5; 7 nucleotides align to TRBD1. V shed 0 bases and J 1 base; nucleotides not matched to a gene: 9. The CDR3 loop spans 18 amino acids. Germline CDR1 LNHNV, CDR2 YYDKDF (reference sequence). The CDR3 spells CATSRDSPLQGSNQPQHF. CDR3 DNA sequence: TGTGCCACCAGCAGAGATTCCCCTCTACAGGGGAGCAATCAGCCCCAGCATTTT.

This clone has a single count. V usage is TRBV5-1 and J usage is TRBJ2-3, with 11 bases aligning to TRBD2. V lost 1 base, J lost 2 bases, and 6 bases stayed unmatched. The CDR3 covers 17 residues. Germline values: CDR1 SGHRS, CDR2 YFSETQ. The CDR3 DNA reads TGCGCCAGCAGCTTGTCCGGACTAGCGGGTTTCACAGATACGCAGTATTTT. Protein sequence: CASSLSGLAGFTDTQYF. Based on the CDR3 plus reference TRBV5-1 and TRBJ2-3, the full variable domain is KAGVTQTPRYLIKTRGQQVTLSCSPISGHRSVSWYQQTPGQGLQFLFEYFSETQRNKGNFPGRFSGRQFSNSRSEMNVSTLELGDSALYLCASSLSGLAGFTDTQYFGPGTRLTVL.

This chain connects TRBV5-1 to TRBJ2-1; D gene ambiguous. Germline CDR1 reads SGHRS; CDR2 reads YFSETQ. The germline V and J ends were trimmed by 1 base and 7 bases, with 15 bases remaining between them. The length of the CDR3 is 15 residues. CDR3 region: CASSLFADGRNEQFF. CDR3 nucleotide sequence: TGCGCCAGCAGCTTGTTCGCGGACGGGCGGAATGAGCAGTTCTTC.

The V call is TRBV4-1, the J call TRBJ1-2; D possibly corresponds to TRBD1 (5 bases). The V and J ends lost 4 bases and 1 base respectively, with 10 bases between them. There are 14 residues in the CDR3. Germline assignment: CDR1 MGHRA and CDR2 YSYEKL. The CDR3 bases are TGCGCCAGCAGCCCTCGGGGGAGTAACTATGGCTACACCTTC. Its protein product is CASSPRGSNYGYTF.

This sequence joins TRBV7-9 and TRBJ2-1; unclear D gene. CDR1 and CDR2 from the germline V gene are SEHNR and FQNEAQ (reference sequence). CDR3 length: 13 residues. Deletions cut 3 bases from V and 8 bases from J, with 11 bases between. CDR3 nucleotides: TGTGCCAGCAGCTTTCAGGTGTATGATGAGCAGTTCTTC. Translating it yields CASSFQVYDEQFF. The complete variable domain, with remaining parts taken from reference TRBV7-9 and TRBJ2-1, reads DTGVSQNPRHKITKRGQNVTFRCDPISEHNRLYWYRQTLGQGPEFLTYFQNEAQLEKSRLLSDRFSAERPKGSFSTLEIQRTEQGDSAMYLCASSFQVYDEQFFGPGTRLTVL.

The V gene is TRBV28, the J gene TRBJ2-1; 7 positions match TRBD2. Germline values: CDR1 MDHEN, CDR2 SYDVKM. J lost 9 bases, V lost 5 bases, and 19 bases had no gene match. There are 17 residues in the CDR3. The CDR3 here is CASSVRDYEFVIFEQFF. As DNA, the CDR3 is TGTGCCAGCAGTGTACGGGACTACGAATTTGTGATCTTTGAGCAGTTCTTC.

This chain uses TRBV5-5 with TRBJ2-7, with D perhaps matching TRBD1 (8 bases). V was cut by 4 bases and J by 3 bases, with 20 bases left in between. The V gene's germline CDR1 is SGHKS and CDR2 YYEKEE (reference sequence). This CDR3 spans 16 amino acids. The CDR3 region is CASSRTGSSGDYEQYF. CDR3 in DNA: TGTGCCAGCAGCCGGACAGGGTCGAGCGGGGACTACGAGCAGTACTTC.

This clone has only one observation. J is TRBJ2-7 and V is TRBV7-9; D might be TRBD2 (6 bases). V was trimmed by 6 bases and J by 5 bases, leaving 14 bases between them. In germline, CDR1 is SEHNR, CDR2 FQNEAQ (reference sequence). The CDR3 contains 13 residues. For the CDR3, the DNA is TGTGCCAGCAGATTAACTAGCTTCAACGAGCAGTACTTC. Its translation is CASRLTSFNEQYF.

The J gene is TRBJ2-1, the V gene TRBV6-1; 9 bases map to TRBD2. The CDR3 runs to 15 residues. CDR1 and CDR2 from the germline V gene are MNHNS and SASEGT. J was trimmed by 8 bases and V by 5 bases; bases with no gene match: 10. The CDR3, as DNA: TGTGCCAGCAGTCCAAGCTCTAGCGGGATAGATGAGCAGTTCTTC. The encoded protein is CASSPSSSGIDEQFF.

The chain couples TRBV27 to TRBJ2-7, with D perhaps matching TRBD2 (5 bases). Trimming shortened V by 5 bases and J by 1 base, and 9 bases separated the two germline ends. CDR3 size: 13 residues. The germline gives CDR1 MNHEY, CDR2 SMNVEV (reference sequence). The DNA of the CDR3 is TGTGCCAGCAGTCGAGGGCCGTCCTACGAGCAGTACTTC. Amino acids: CASSRGPSYEQYF.

V gene TRBV30 combines with J gene TRBJ2-2; TRBD1 matches 8 bases. V dropped 0 bases and J dropped 4; count of bases not matched to a gene: 4. The CDR3 sequence is 15 residues long. CDR1 GTSNPN and CDR2 SVGIG come from the germline V gene (reference sequence). CDR3 loop: CAWSVGTGLTGELFF. The CDR3 DNA reads TGTGCCTGGAGTGTGGGGACAGGCCTCACCGGGGAGCTGTTTTTT.

This chain connects TRBV27 to TRBJ2-1; D ambiguous. Looked up from germline, CDR1 is MNHEY and CDR2 is SMNVEV (reference sequence). This CDR3 contains 15 residues. Between the trimmed V and J ends, which lost 5 bases and 1 base, there was a span of 12 bases. CDR3 region: CASSHSVGSYNEQFF. CDR3 bases: TGTGCCAGCAGTCACTCGGTAGGGTCCTACAATGAGCAGTTCTTC.

V usage is TRBV11-3 and J usage is TRBJ1-1; no firm D call. V was cut by 3 bases and J by 4 bases, with 9 bases left in between. The CDR3 spans 13 residues. Per germline, CDR1 SGHNT and CDR2 YENEEA. CDR3 sequence (DNA): TGTGCCAGCAGCTTTGGTTGGGGCACTGAAGCTTTCTTT. It specifies CASSFGWGTEAFF.

The chain is built from TRBV2 and TRBJ1-5; a weak D match, TRBD1 (5 bases). CDR1 is SNHLY and CDR2 is FYNNEI in the germline V gene. V lost 3 bases and J 3 bases, leaving 9 bases between the germline ends. CDR3 size: 14 residues. For the CDR3, the DNA is TGTGCCAGCAGTGAGGGGACTAACAATCAGCCCCAGCATTTT. This translates into CASSEGTNNQPQHF.

This rearrangement joins TRBV28 to TRBJ1-4; 9 nucleotides match TRBD1. Germline CDR1 MDHEN, CDR2 SYDVKM. V lost 3 bases and J lost 7; bases outside the gene matches: 6. The CDR3 covers 15 residues. CDR3 nucleotides: TGTGCCAGCAGTTTCGGGACAGGGCGAACTGAAAAACTGTTTTTT. Its translation is CASSFGTGRTEKLFF.